This T cell receptor beta chain was observed in a study of blood T cell repertoires in COVID-19. Looking at the study overall: COVID-19 samples, acute and convalescent, were from the United States, Italy and Spain. PBMCs, B-cell-depleted T cells, or T cells were the source of the cDNA or gDNA that made up the material.

In the source study's methods: Reference gene primers were amplified, and this amplification served to estimate nucleated cell counts. Clones were read by immunoSEQ multiplex PCR, and TCRdb kept only the in-frame ones, dropping some. The V and J calls and the clone size are those of that table, but D and trimming were determined from the DNA. The table has about 20,000 clones, 90% seen once. The V gene end was trimmed by 1 base and the J gene end by 7 bases; junction bases not matched to a gene: 7. The CDR3 extends over 16 amino acids. Germline-derived CDR1 and CDR2 are LNHDA and SQIVND (reference sequence).

The V gene is TRBV19, the J gene TRBJ1-2, with 12 bases lining up with TRBD1. Sequenced: peripheral blood. This TCR was sampled from a man between 65 and 79 years old with acute or convalescent COVID-19. CDR3 DNA sequence: TGTGCCAGTAGTATAGCCCGGGACAGGGGGCGGAGTGGCTACACCTTC. Protein sequence: CASSIARDRGRSGYTF.